The clone carrying this T cell receptor beta chain has only a few counts. Antigen: not known. This record belongs to a study of beta chain features in type 1 diabetes. General study points: For Type 1 diabetes patients, all four CD4+ subsets carried TCRB CDR3s that were moderately but significantly shorter.

The isolated RNA, all of it, was reverse transcribed, so expressed TCRB transcripts were what got sequenced. Repertoires were generated with immunoSEQ multiplex PCR, while TCRdb's copy carries only in-frame clones and drops some. Of some 290,000 clones listed, roughly an eighth were seen once; the top ten hold more than 0.015%. Trimming removed 6 bases at V and 5 bases at J, with 13 bases between. This CDR3 comprises 13 residues. Germline CDR1 MNHEY, CDR2 SMNVEV (reference sequence). Each of the CD4+ naive, central memory, regulatory and stem cell-like memory populations was sorted via CD45RO/CCR7/CD25/CD127/CD95/CD27. Over 95% purity was reached by all sorted populations.

V usage is TRBV27 and J usage is TRBJ1-1; weak D call: TRBD1 (5 bases). The receptor was isolated from a man under 40 with type 1 diabetes. The sample consisted of naive CD4+ T cells from blood. CDR3 protein: CASSLREKTEAFF. The CDR3 bases are TGTGCCAGCAGCCTCAGGGAAAAAACTGAAGCTTTCTTT.